Listed here are 23 T cell receptor beta chains from one sample, sequenced in a study of blood T cell repertoires in COVID-19 (TCRdb year 2020). Libraries came from the immunoSEQ multiplex PCR assay. This is the immuneACCESS table as TCRdb keeps it, with only in-frame sequences that have V and J called. A part of the clones is gone; compared with another copy, unresolved V genes explain less than half, and the rest is unexplained. The sample includes some 210,000 clones, with about 88% observed a single time. The top ten constitute 6.2% of the sample. Sequencing was performed on peripheral blood. The receptor source for this set is a middle-aged woman who had recovered from COVID-19.

The chain uses TRBV7-8 and TRBJ1-1; TRBD1 might be the D (5 bases). In germline, CDR1 is SGHVS, CDR2 FQNEAQ. The CDR3 loop spans 14 amino acids. With 5 bases removed from V and 3 bases from J, the gap between germline ends came to 13 bases. The CDR3 reads CASSTGSVDTEAFF. CDR3 sequence (DNA): TGTGCCAGCAGCACAGGTTCCGTAGACACTGAAGCTTTCTTT.

The chain uses TRBV3-1 (or the pseudogene TRBV3-2) and TRBJ2-7; a possible D gene is TRBD2 (5 bases). Trimming pared 3 bases from V and 1 base from J, leaving 19 bases between. The CDR3 is 17 residues long. CDR1 and CDR2 from the germline V gene are LGHDT and YNNKEL (reference sequence). The CDR3 nucleotides read TGTGCCAGCAGCCAGGGAGAGCTAGTAGCGACATCCTACGAGCAGTACTTC. Protein: CASSQGELVATSYEQYF.

V gene TRBV5-1 combines with J gene TRBJ2-1; D gene ambiguous. V was shortened by 5 bases and J by 1 base, with 16 bases between the two germline ends. In germline, CDR1 is SGHRS, CDR2 YFSETQ. This CDR3 contains 16 residues. This CDR3 is CASRGEATSSYNEQFF. CDR3 nucleotide sequence: TGCGCCAGCAGGGGTGAGGCAACTTCTTCCTACAATGAGCAGTTCTTC. Variable domain in full (rest from reference TRBV5-1 and TRBJ2-1): KAGVTQTPRYLIKTRGQQVTLSCSPISGHRSVSWYQQTPGQGLQFLFEYFSETQRNKGNFPGRFSGRQFSNSRSEMNVSTLELGDSALYLCASRGEATSSYNEQFFGPGTRLTVL.

In its sample, this clone was seen a few times. V and J are TRBV7-9 and TRBJ2-7; D might be TRBD1 (5 bases). Trimming removed 2 bases at V and 3 bases at J, with 11 bases between. This CDR3 comprises 14 residues. Germline lookup yields CDR1 SEHNR and CDR2 FQNEAQ (reference sequence). The CDR3 nucleotides read TGTGCCAGCAGCTTATTACAGGACGGCTACGAGCAGTACTTC. Protein: CASSLLQDGYEQYF.

Notes on this clone: The same CDR3 arises from other DNA sequences in this sample as well. The chain uses TRBV28 and TRBJ2-7; no firm D call. Deletions cut 0 bases from V and 2 bases from J, with 8 bases between. Germline V lookup: CDR1 MDHEN, CDR2 SYDVKM. The CDR3 is 14 amino acids. The CDR3 here is CASSLWAGAYEQYF. CDR3 nucleotides: TGTGCCAGCAGTTTATGGGCAGGTGCCTACGAGCAGTACTTC. The entire variable domain, with the rest obtained from reference TRBV28 and TRBJ2-7, is as follows: DVKVTQSSRYLVKRTGEKVFLECVQDMDHENMFWYRQDPGLGLRLIYFSYDVKMKEKGDIPEGYSVSREKKERFSLILESASTNQTSMYLCASSLWAGAYEQYFGPGTRLTVT.

A few counts support this clone. This chain uses TRBV7-2 with TRBJ2-2; 10 bases are shared with TRBD2. The CDR3 contains 18 residues. The trim removed 1 base at V and 4 bases at J, leaving 9 bases unmatched. Germline-derived CDR1 and CDR2 are SGHTA and FQGNSA. The CDR3 coding sequence is TGTGCCAGCAGCTTAGTGGCTAGCGGGAGACGTTTCACCGGGGAGCTGTTTTTT. It translates to CASSLVASGRRFTGELFF. The full variable domain, its missing parts supplied by reference TRBV7-2 and TRBJ2-2, is GAGVSQSPSNKVTEKGKDVELRCDPISGHTALYWYRQSLGQGLEFLIYFQGNSAPDKSGLPSDRFSAERTGGSVSTLTIQRTQQEDSAVYLCASSLVASGRRFTGELFFGEGSRLTVL.

This rearrangement joins TRBV7-2 to TRBJ1-3; tentatively, D is TRBD1 (6 bases). Germline V gene sequence: CDR1 SGHTA, CDR2 FQGNSA. V gave up 5 bases and J gave up 4 bases, with 15 bases separating them. The CDR3 extends over 15 amino acids. CDR3 nucleotide sequence: TGTGCCAGCAGCCCACAGGGTAATTTGGGAAACACCATATATTTT. Translated: CASSPQGNLGNTIYF.

The chain couples TRBV24-1 to TRBJ2-1, with a tentative D call TRBD2 (5 bases). Germline CDR1 is KGHDR and CDR2 is SFDVKD. V was clipped by 1 base and J by 0 bases, with 12 bases between them. The CDR3 totals 17 residues. The CDR3 reads CATSDLGGYASYNEQFF. DNA for the CDR3: TGTGCCACCAGTGATTTAGGCGGGTATGCCTCCTACAATGAGCAGTTCTTC.

This clone has just one count. The chain employs TRBV10-3 and TRBJ2-4, with a tentative D call TRBD2 (6 bases). V was pared by 0 bases and J by 0 bases, with 15 bases between. The CDR3 covers 18 residues. The germline gives CDR1 ENHRY, CDR2 SYGVKD. Written as DNA, the CDR3 is TGTGCCATCAGTGAGTCAGCGGGCTCGGGGGTAGCCAAAAACATTCAGTACTTC. Translation gives CAISESAGSGVAKNIQYF.

The rearrangement uses TRBV5-1 and TRBJ2-3; 8 bases line up with TRBD1. J lost 4 bases, V lost 5 bases, and 6 bases had no gene match. CDR1 SGHRS and CDR2 YFSETQ come from the germline V gene. The CDR3 spans 14 residues. The CDR3, as DNA: TGCGCCAGCAGGAGGACAGGGATCGCAGATACGCAGTATTTT. Protein sequence: CASRRTGIADTQYF.

The chain is built from TRBV19 and TRBJ2-7; 9 nucleotides align to TRBD1. The CDR3 runs to 13 residues. The V gene's germline CDR1 is LNHDA and CDR2 SQIVND (reference sequence). After removal of 4 bases from V and 3 bases from J, the junction contained 1 base not matched to a gene. The CDR3 loop is CASSTGQGYEQYF. The CDR3 DNA sequence: TGTGCCAGTAGTACGGGACAGGGCTACGAGCAGTACTTC. Full variable domain (missing parts from reference TRBV19 and TRBJ2-7): DGGITQSPKYLFRKEGQNVTLSCEQNLNHDAMYWYRQDPGQGLRLIYYSQIVNDFQKGDIAEGYSVSREKKESFPLTVTSAQKNPTAFYLCASSTGQGYEQYFGPGTRLTVT.

V is TRBV28 and J is TRBJ1-1, with D maybe TRBD1 (6 bases). The CDR3 contains 15 residues. Germline V gene sequence: CDR1 MDHEN, CDR2 SYDVKM. Trimming left V 4 bases short and J 2 bases short, with 14 bases between. The CDR3 loop is CASSSPVDSNTEAFF. In nucleotides, the CDR3 is TGTGCCAGCAGTTCTCCCGTGGACAGTAACACTGAAGCTTTCTTT.

The V and J genes are TRBV4-3 and TRBJ2-7; TRBD2 aligns across 9 bases. Per germline, CDR1 LGHNA and CDR2 YSLEER. This CDR3 spans 15 amino acids. V was clipped by 1 base and J by 1 base; unmatched bases: 2. The CDR3 bases are TGCGCCAGCAGCCAAGGACTAGCGGCTTCCTACGAGCAGTACTTC. Its translation is CASSQGLAASYEQYF.

V is TRBV11-2 and J is TRBJ1-2; a weak D match, TRBD1 (5 bases). The CDR3 has 13 amino acids. Trimming left V 1 base short and J 4 bases short, with 7 bases between. The germline V gene has CDR1 SGHAT and CDR2 FQNNGV. CDR3 nucleotide sequence: TGTGCCAGCAGCTTAGTGGGGGGCTATGGCTACACCTTC. It translates to CASSLVGGYGYTF.

The CDR3 sequence: CASRDSRDEQYF. The CDR3, as DNA: TGTGCCAGTAGGGACTCTAGAGACGAGCAGTACTTC. The chain combines TRBV19 with TRBJ2-7, with a possible D match to TRBD2 (5 bases). The CDR3 has 12 residues. Germline CDR1 and CDR2: LNHDA and SQIVND (reference sequence). V lost 6 bases and J lost 5, with 11 bases in between.

For the CDR3, the DNA is TGTGCCAGCAGCTTACAGGGAATATCCGAAGCTTTCTTT. Its protein product is CASSLQGISEAFF. The genes are TRBV7-3 and TRBJ1-1, with D maybe TRBD1 (5 bases). The CDR3 loop spans 13 amino acids. Trimming removed 2 bases at V and 8 bases at J, with 12 bases between. Germline V gives CDR1 SGHTA, CDR2 FQGTGA.

CDR3 sequence: CASTFRENSPLHF. CDR3 coding DNA: TGTGCCAGCACCTTTAGGGAGAATTCACCCCTCCACTTT. This chain uses TRBV27 with TRBJ1-6; D gene ambiguous. Germline V gene data show CDR1 as MNHEY and CDR2 as SMNVEV (reference sequence). The germline V and J ends were trimmed by 7 bases and 7 bases, with 11 bases remaining between them. This CDR3 is 13 amino acids long.

This chain connects TRBV19 to TRBJ1-3, with TRBD1 as a possible D gene (5 bases). Trimming took 8 bases from V and 4 from J, leaving 24 bases between them. Per the germline V gene, CDR1 is LNHDA and CDR2 is SQIVND (reference sequence). CDR3 length: 17 amino acids. CDR3 protein: CASAPTGTSGGGNTIYF. The CDR3 nucleotides read TGTGCCAGTGCCCCCACCGGGACGTCGGGAGGCGGAAACACCATATATTTT.

This chain uses TRBV6-5 with TRBJ2-1, with D possibly matching TRBD2 (6 bases). V lost 2 bases to trimming and J lost 12 bases, with 11 bases between them. This CDR3 comprises 12 residues. Per the germline V gene, CDR1 is MNHEY and CDR2 is SVGAGI. CDR3 amino acids: CASSYRGTGQFF. In DNA form, the CDR3 reads TGTGCCAGCAGTTACCGGGGGACCGGGCAGTTCTTC.

The CDR3 sequence: CASSPRTSGSGETQYF. The CDR3 DNA sequence: TGCGCCAGCAGCCCGAGGACTAGCGGGAGTGGGGAGACCCAGTACTTC. The chain couples TRBV5-1 to TRBJ2-5, with 13 bases fitting TRBD2. This CDR3 has 16 amino acids. The junction had 8 bases not matched to a gene; V was cut back by 4 bases and J by 5 bases. Germline V gene lookup returns CDR1 SGHRS and CDR2 YFSETQ.

The chain carries TRBV30 and TRBJ2-2; 8 nucleotides align to TRBD2. The V gene's germline CDR1 is GTSNPN and CDR2 SVGIG (reference sequence). Trimming cost V 5 bases and J 4 bases; bases outside gene matches: 15. The CDR3 contains 17 residues. The CDR3 reads CAWAPGLGGRGTGELFF. For the CDR3, the DNA is TGTGCCTGGGCTCCGGGACTAGGAGGTCGGGGCACCGGGGAGCTGTTTTTT.

This clone was detected only a few times. This rearrangement joins TRBV4-3 to TRBJ1-4; no definite D call. This CDR3 has 18 residues. Per germline, CDR1 LGHNA and CDR2 YSLEER. Trimming removed 0 bases from V and 7 bases from J, with 21 bases in between. CDR3 DNA sequence: TGCGCCAGCAGCCAAGACCGTTCCCGGGGAGGGTACAGTGAAAAACTGTTTTTT. It specifies CASSQDRSRGGYSEKLFF.

The chain recombines TRBV7-9 with TRBJ2-7; 9 bases fit TRBD2. This CDR3 contains 17 residues. V gave up 5 bases and J gave up 3 bases; unmatched junction bases: 14. Germline values: CDR1 SEHNR, CDR2 FQNEAQ (reference sequence). The DNA for the CDR3 is TGTGCCAGCAGCCCCAGGGGAGGTGGTAGCGGGAGCTACGAGCAGTACTTC. It encodes CASSPRGGGSGSYEQYF.